What follows are 25 T cell receptor beta chains derived from one specimen sequenced in a study of shared clonotypes between healthy human individuals. Here immunoSEQ multiplex PCR was the method, and the copy in TCRdb shows in-frame clones only, minus some. The sample consists of about 1.5 million clones, about 98% of them appearing once. Sequencing used naive CD4+ T cells sorted from blood. Regarding subset: CD45RA+ positively selected. These receptor sequences come from a man aged 30 to 45 in good health.

This chain connects TRBV2 to TRBJ1-1; perhaps TRBD1 as D (6 bases). The CDR3 runs 13 residues. Germline CDR1 SNHLY, CDR2 FYNNEI. V gave up 4 bases and J gave up 7 bases, with 13 bases separating them. DNA for the CDR3: TGTGCCAGCAGTGTACAGGGTCGGATTGAAGCTTTCTTT. Translated, it gives CASSVQGRIEAFF.

The J gene is TRBJ2-3, the V gene TRBV18; D call uncertain. The length of the CDR3 is 15 residues. Germline CDR1 reads KGHSH; CDR2 reads LQKENI. V shed 7 bases and J shed 0 bases, with 14 bases lying between them. The CDR3 here is CASYLLGSSTDTQYF. The CDR3 coding sequence is TGTGCCAGCTACCTTCTTGGGTCTAGCACAGATACGCAGTATTTT.

The chain has TRBV7-9 and TRBJ1-1; no clear D. Germline V CDR1 and CDR2: SEHNR, FQNEAQ (reference sequence). The V and J ends lost 10 bases and 0 bases respectively, with 15 bases between them. The CDR3 runs 14 residues. Written as DNA, the CDR3 is TGTGCCACCCCGAGCCAAGGGATGAACACTGAAGCTTTCTTT. Its translation is CATPSQGMNTEAFF.

The chain carries TRBV6-5 and TRBJ2-3, with a possible D match to TRBD2 (5 bases). The CDR3 totals 13 residues. With 6 bases removed from V and 3 bases from J, the gap between germline ends came to 10 bases. The V gene's germline CDR1 is MNHEY and CDR2 SVGAGI. CDR3 coding DNA: TGTGCCAGCAGGGACTCCGGGACAGATACGCAGTATTTT. Its protein is CASRDSGTDTQYF.

This sequence joins TRBV2 and TRBJ1-1; a possible D gene is TRBD1 (6 bases). Germline V lookup: CDR1 SNHLY, CDR2 FYNNEI. Trimming stripped 10 bases from V and 1 base from J, with 13 bases between. CDR3 length equals 13 residues. The CDR3 loop reads CAKKGQSNTEAFF. The CDR3 region has the DNA TGTGCCAAAAAAGGACAGTCGAACACTGAAGCTTTCTTT.

This sequence joins TRBV5-1 and TRBJ2-7; 7 bases are shared with TRBD1. V lost 2 bases to trimming and J lost 0 bases; unmatched junction nucleotides: 14. The CDR3 loop spans 18 amino acids. CDR1 SGHRS and CDR2 YFSETQ come from the germline V gene. The CDR3: CASSLDRVTTGSSYEQYF. CDR3 nucleotides: TGCGCCAGCAGCTTAGACAGGGTTACGACTGGAAGCTCCTACGAGCAGTACTTC.

The genes are TRBV4-1 and TRBJ2-1; TRBD2 matches at 10 bases. The CDR3 extends over 19 amino acids. Losses at the gene ends were 3 bases for V and 4 bases for J; bases not matched to a gene: 15. CDR1 and CDR2 (germline): MGHRA, YSYEKL. CDR3: CASSQLLAGAVGAYNEQFF. The CDR3 DNA is TGCGCCAGCAGCCAGTTGCTAGCGGGAGCAGTAGGAGCTTACAATGAGCAGTTCTTC.

This chain links TRBV19 with TRBJ1-2; the D is unclear. Germline assignment: CDR1 LNHDA and CDR2 SQIVND (reference sequence). Trimming pared 5 bases from V and 4 bases from J, leaving 14 bases between. This CDR3 has 14 amino acids. CDR3 residues: CASSPSQRSYGYTF. DNA for the CDR3: TGTGCCAGTAGTCCCTCACAGCGATCCTATGGCTACACCTTC. The complete variable domain, with remaining parts taken from reference TRBV19 and TRBJ1-2, reads DGGITQSPKYLFRKEGQNVTLSCEQNLNHDAMYWYRQDPGQGLRLIYYSQIVNDFQKGDIAEGYSVSREKKESFPLTVTSAQKNPTAFYLCASSPSQRSYGYTFGSGTRLTVV.

The V gene is TRBV18, the J gene TRBJ2-3, with 7 bases lining up with TRBD1. Germline values: CDR1 KGHSH, CDR2 LQKENI. J lost 4 bases, V lost 3 bases, and 7 bases had no gene match. The CDR3 has 15 amino acids. CDR3 amino acids: CASSPLTGYPDTQYF. The CDR3, as DNA: TGTGCCAGCTCACCGTTGACAGGGTACCCAGATACGCAGTATTTT.

CDR3 sequence reads: CASSFVGGSLGYNEQFF. As DNA, the CDR3 is TGTGCCAGCAGTTTCGTTGGCGGCTCCCTTGGGTACAATGAGCAGTTCTTC. The rearrangement links TRBV27 to TRBJ2-1; no clear D. Trimming pared 3 bases from V and 4 bases from J, leaving 19 bases between. This CDR3 region has 17 residues. Per germline, CDR1 MNHEY and CDR2 SMNVEV (reference sequence).

The rearrangement joins TRBV10-1 to TRBJ2-1, with 12 bases identical to TRBD2. The germline gives CDR1 WNHNN, CDR2 SYGVQD (reference sequence). With 8 bases clipped from V and 5 bases from J, the junction kept 10 bases outside the gene matches. The CDR3 spans 16 residues. This chain's CDR3 is CASAPAGLAGHNEQFF. For the CDR3, the DNA is TGCGCCAGCGCTCCGGCCGGACTAGCGGGACACAATGAGCAGTTCTTC.

This sequence joins TRBV5-1 and TRBJ1-5; no firm D call. The ends were cut back, 3 bases at V and 5 bases at J, with 12 bases in the middle. The CDR3 is 14 amino acids. Germline assignment: CDR1 SGHRS and CDR2 YFSETQ. The CDR3 DNA follows: TGCGCCAGCAGCTGGGCAGGCTGGGATCAGCCCCAGCATTTT. It is translated as CASSWAGWDQPQHF.

The V and J genes are TRBV10-3 and TRBJ2-1; D is tentatively TRBD1 or TRBD2 (5 bases each). The germline CDR1 and CDR2 sequences are ENHRY and SYGVKD. The CDR3 consists of 15 residues. Trimming cost V 4 bases and J 3 bases, with 13 bases left between them. CDR3 DNA: TGTGCCATCAGTGTTGGGGACCTAAACTACAATGAGCAGTTCTTC. Amino acids: CAISVGDLNYNEQFF.

V gene TRBV18 combines with J gene TRBJ1-1; a possible D gene is TRBD1 (5 bases). Between the trimmed V and J ends, which lost 8 bases and 0 bases, there was a span of 10 bases. Germline loops: CDR1 KGHSH, CDR2 LQKENI. The CDR3 loop spans 13 amino acids. The CDR3 here is CASRDGVNTEAFF. DNA for the CDR3: TGTGCCAGCAGGGACGGTGTGAACACTGAAGCTTTCTTT.

This chain links TRBV28 with TRBJ2-5; D may correspond to TRBD1 or TRBD2 (6 bases each). Germline lookup yields CDR1 MDHEN and CDR2 SYDVKM. V was cut by 5 bases and J by 5 bases, with 12 bases left in between. This CDR3 has 13 residues. The CDR3 protein is CASSGGPEETQYF. As DNA, the CDR3 is TGTGCCAGCAGTGGGGGGCCCGAGGAGACCCAGTACTTC. The variable domain in full, completed from reference TRBV28 and TRBJ2-5, reads DVKVTQSSRYLVKRTGEKVFLECVQDMDHENMFWYRQDPGLGLRLIYFSYDVKMKEKGDIPEGYSVSREKKERFSLILESASTNQTSMYLCASSGGPEETQYFGPGTRLLVL.

This chain joins TRBV29-1 and TRBJ2-1; D remains unclear. This CDR3 has 14 amino acids. Trimming removed 4 bases at V and 4 bases at J, with 14 bases between. Germline CDR1 and CDR2: SQVTM and ANQGSEA. This CDR3 reads CSVGLFSTYNEQFF. The DNA of the CDR3 is TGCAGCGTTGGTCTCTTCAGTACGTACAATGAGCAGTTCTTC.

Note on this clone: This specimen includes other DNA sequences encoding the same CDR3. The chain couples TRBV27 to TRBJ2-7, with D perhaps being TRBD1 or TRBD2 (5 bases each). The CDR3 has 13 residues. Germline CDR1 MNHEY, CDR2 SMNVEV (reference sequence). Trimming removed 3 bases from V and 6 bases from J, with 12 bases in between. The CDR3 reads CASSFRGASEQYF. The CDR3 bases are TGTGCCAGCAGTTTCCGAGGGGCAAGCGAGCAGTACTTC.

This rearrangement joins TRBV4-2 to TRBJ2-7, with TRBD2 matching over 9 bases. The CDR3 totals 15 residues. Trimming removed 6 bases from V and 5 bases from J; junction bases left unmatched: 11. Germline V gene sequence: CDR1 LGHNA, CDR2 YNFKEQ. The CDR3 bases are TGTGCCAGCAGAGAGGAGGCGGGAGGGCCCGACGAGCAGTACTTC. Residues: CASREEAGGPDEQYF.

DNA for the CDR3: TGCGCCAGCAGCGCGTGGGTGAACACTGAAGCTTTCTTT. Amino acid sequence: CASSAWVNTEAFF. V gene TRBV5-1 combines with J gene TRBJ1-1; D gene ambiguous. V was shortened by 4 bases and J by 0 bases, with 7 bases between the two germline ends. The germline V gene has CDR1 SGHRS and CDR2 YFSETQ. The CDR3 has 13 amino acids.

The J gene is TRBJ1-4, the V gene TRBV7-2, with D perhaps TRBD1 (6 bases). There are 12 residues in the CDR3. Between the trimmed V and J ends, which lost 1 base and 14 bases, there was a span of 11 bases. CDR1 and CDR2 from the germline V gene are SGHTA and FQGNSA. CDR3 in amino acids: CASSLEQGGLFF. The DNA of the CDR3 is TGTGCCAGCAGCTTAGAACAGGGTGGGCTGTTTTTT.

The genes are TRBV15 and TRBJ2-3; a weak D match, TRBD1 (7 bases). The CDR3 spans 16 residues. The V and J ends lost 7 bases and 0 bases respectively, with 17 bases between them. CDR1 and CDR2 (germline): LNHNV, YYDKDF (reference sequence). CDR3 amino acids: CATNRQGGLSTDTQYF. The DNA for the CDR3 is TGTGCCACCAACCGACAGGGAGGTCTCAGCACAGATACGCAGTATTTT.

V is TRBV6-5 and J is TRBJ2-2; D is undetermined. The V gene's germline CDR1 is MNHEY and CDR2 SVGAGI. The V gene lost 0 bases and the J gene lost 5 bases, with 4 bases spanning the gap. The CDR3 has 13 amino acids. The CDR3 nucleotides read TGTGCCAGCAGTTACTCAGGAACCGGGGAGCTGTTTTTT. This gives the protein CASSYSGTGELFF.

The J gene is TRBJ1-5, the V gene TRBV2; D gene unclear. Germline assignment: CDR1 SNHLY and CDR2 FYNNEI. Trimming pared 0 bases from V and 0 bases from J, leaving 6 bases between. The CDR3 is 15 amino acids. The CDR3: CASSEAGYSNQPQHF. The DNA for the CDR3 is TGTGCCAGCAGTGAAGCCGGTTATAGCAATCAGCCCCAGCATTTT.

The DNA for the CDR3 is TGTGCCAGCAGCCTCAGTCTTACCGTGTCCGGGGAGCTGTTTTTT. Translation: CASSLSLTVSGELFF. The genes are TRBV2 and TRBJ2-2; no definite D call. V was shortened by 6 bases and J by 6 bases, with 17 bases between the two germline ends. In germline, CDR1 is SNHLY, CDR2 FYNNEI. CDR3 length: 15 amino acids.

V is TRBV28 and J is TRBJ2-3, with 9 positions matching TRBD2. The V and J ends lost 2 bases and 14 bases, in that order; junction bases with no gene match: 11. This CDR3 has 14 amino acids. Germline values: CDR1 MDHEN, CDR2 SYDVKM. This chain's CDR3 is CASSLLGSGSDLYF. For the CDR3, the DNA is TGTGCCAGCAGTTTACTAGGTAGCGGGAGTGATTTGTATTTT.